Listed below are T cell receptor beta chains from one sample, sequenced in a study of regulatory T cells in long-lasting Graves disease. TCRdb called the multiplex PCR reads again in MiXCR, with one record for every CDR3 protein. The table includes roughly 300,000 distinct CDR3 sequences, around 20% detected once. This specimen consisted of peripheral blood mononuclear cells (PBMCs), obtained when the disease was refractory, from a patient treated with antithyroid drugs. The origin of the receptors is a female donor with Graves disease. Each CDR3 is given without its conserved first and last residue.

>TRBJ1-1|TRBV11-2
ASSQWVAF
>TRBJ2-5|TRBV28
ASSLSTSGWETQY
>TRBJ1-2|TRBV6-1
ASIGQNYGYT
>TRBJ1-1|TRBV7-8
ASSLVGGGGGIAAF
>TRBJ1-1|TRBV6-9
ASSYHRTGGTEAF
>TRBJ1-2|TRBV5-1
ASSSPRGRNYGYT
>TRBJ1-6|TRBV5-1
ASSLDSSKGSPLH
>TRBJ2-7|TRBV20-1
SATWGRSYEQY
>TRBJ1-1|TRBV6-2/TRBV6-3
ASSPQDYTEAF
>TRBJ1-5|TRBV28
ASRGKADHSNQPQH
>TRBJ1-5|TRBV30
AWSVQGGQPQH
>TRBJ2-7|TRBV6-1
ASSELRAVEQY
>TRBJ1-1|TRBV27
ASTRVGGPWAEAF
>TRBJ1-3|TRBV5-4
ASSSTGFSGNTIY
>TRBJ2-7|TRBV6-2/TRBV6-3
ASSYGGGSYEQY
>TRBJ1-2|TRBV20-1
SATSTEAPFYGYT
>TRBJ2-7|TRBV7-3
ASSLEAAGPAGQY
>TRBJ1-1|TRBV20-1
SARDPGGYTEAF
>TRBJ2-2|TRBV10-2
ASSDPGASRNTGELF
>TRBJ2-2|TRBV7-9
ASSLTGETRELF
>TRBJ2-5|TRBV7-7
ASSMAGQETQY
>TRBJ1-3|TRBV6-1
ASSKQGAQGGNTIY
>TRBJ1-2|TRBV2
ASSDSGNYGHT
>TRBJ1-4|TRBV5-1
ATSGTANEKLF
>TRBJ1-1|TRBV20-1
SAIFNRGGSTEAF